These 26 T cell receptor beta chains share one sample of origin, sequenced in a study of Ad26.COV2.S vaccination and SARS-CoV-2 variants (TCRdb year 2021). Sample treatment or condition, as interpreted from the label and publication: 19 received Ad26.COV2.S at low or high dose, single or two shots; about 5 received placebo; per-sample allocation not given. Repertoires of vaccine and placebo recipients were sequenced from samples taken on day 63 after the first injection. The method behind the library was the immunoSEQ multiplex PCR assay. Not all clones reach the TCRdb copy of this immuneACCESS table, which keeps in-frame sequences only. Checked studies attribute under half of the gap to unresolved V genes and leave the rest unexplained. Recorded for this sample are 430,000 or so clones; over 75% of them occurred a single time. Of the sample, 10% to 15% falls within the top ten clones. The input for sequencing was peripheral blood, taken in a trial of Ad26.COV2.S vaccine versus placebo. Receptors were obtained from a person aged 18-65 years who received the Ad26.COV2.S COVID-19 vaccine or a placebo.

The CDR3, as DNA: TGTGCCAGCAGCCCGGACAGAAACTATGGCTACACCTTC. Residues: CASSPDRNYGYTF. J is TRBJ1-2 and V is TRBV5-4; tentatively, D is TRBD1 (6 bases). The CDR3 spans 13 residues. The germline V and J ends were trimmed by 4 bases and 2 bases, with 9 bases remaining between them. Germline V gene data show CDR1 as SGHNT and CDR2 as YYREEE (reference sequence).

This clone has just a few counts. The chain has TRBV20-1 and TRBJ2-1; TRBD2 aligns across 16 bases. CDR3 length equals 17 residues. J gave up 15 bases and V 3 bases, and 17 bases lay outside the gene matches. Germline V gene sequence: CDR1 DFQATT, CDR2 SNEGSKA (reference sequence). CDR3 nucleotides: TGCAGTGCTAGTTCTATTTCGACGGGGGGACTAGCGGGAGGGGCGTTCTTC. It is translated as CSASSISTGGLAGGAFF.

The chain links TRBV28 to TRBJ1-4; D is perhaps TRBD1 (5 bases). Germline V gives CDR1 MDHEN, CDR2 SYDVKM. This CDR3 comprises 14 residues. V dropped 4 bases and J dropped 7 bases, with 13 bases sitting between them. The CDR3 is CASSSAGPLEKLFF. CDR3 DNA: TGTGCCAGCAGTTCAGCGGGACCGCTTGAAAAACTGTTTTTT.

J is TRBJ2-1 and V is TRBV14, with 9 bases lining up with TRBD2. The CDR3 is 15 residues long. J was trimmed by 5 bases and V by 4 bases; bases with no gene match: 6. Germline V gives CDR1 SGHDN, CDR2 FVKESK. CDR3 sequence reads: CASSLGLAGNNEQFF. The CDR3 bases are TGTGCCAGCAGCCTGGGGCTAGCGGGAAACAATGAGCAGTTCTTC. The full variable domain, with the rest looked up from reference TRBV14 and TRBJ2-1, is EAGVTQFPSHSVIEKGQTVTLRCDPISGHDNLYWYRRVMGKEIKFLLHFVKESKQDESGMPNNRFLAERTGGTYSTLKVQPAELEDSGVYFCASSLGLAGNNEQFFGPGTRLTVL.

The chain joins TRBV16 to TRBJ2-3; D might be TRBD2 (5 bases). CDR1 and CDR2 from the germline V gene are KGHSY and FQNENV. This CDR3 has 15 amino acids. V lost 0 bases to trimming and J lost 3 bases, with 10 bases between them. CDR3 bases: TGTGCCAGCAGCCAATCGGACCGAGGGACAGATACGCAGTATTTT. Translation gives CASSQSDRGTDTQYF.

The chain links TRBV18 to TRBJ2-7; D call uncertain. The CDR3 covers 14 residues. V dropped 3 bases and J dropped 3 bases, with 12 bases sitting between them. Germline V gene sequence: CDR1 KGHSH, CDR2 LQKENI. The CDR3 loop reads CASSPHPLIYEQYF. CDR3 DNA: TGTGCCAGCTCACCGCACCCTCTCATCTACGAGCAGTACTTC.

V gene TRBV9 combines with J gene TRBJ1-2; D ambiguous. The V gene's germline CDR1 is SGDLS and CDR2 YYNGEE. The CDR3 length is 15 residues. The V end lost 7 bases, the J end lost 4 bases, and 20 bases lay between the germline ends. The CDR3 reads CASPREHVNPYGYTF. CDR3 sequence (DNA): TGTGCCAGCCCGAGAGAGCACGTAAACCCCTATGGCTACACCTTC. Full variable domain (outside the CDR3, taken from reference TRBV9 and TRBJ1-2): DSGVTQTPKHLITATGQRVTLRCSPRSGDLSVYWYQQSLDQGLQFLIQYYNGEERAKGNILERFSAQQFPDLHSELNLSSLELGDSALYFCASPREHVNPYGYTFGSGTRLTVV.

The J gene is TRBJ2-3, the V gene TRBV24-1, with D tentatively TRBD2 (5 bases). Trimming removed 3 bases at V and 5 bases at J, with 11 bases between. The CDR3 is made up of 14 amino acids. The germline V gene has CDR1 KGHDR and CDR2 SFDVKD. CDR3 region: CATSDVNRGDTQYF. DNA of the CDR3: TGTGCCACCAGTGATGTCAATCGGGGAGATACGCAGTATTTT.

This sequence joins TRBV19 and TRBJ2-2, with 9 bases that match TRBD1. V was clipped by 3 bases and J by 0 bases; unmatched bases: 5. Germline V gene lookup returns CDR1 LNHDA and CDR2 SQIVND (reference sequence). This CDR3 is 17 amino acids long. CDR3 residues: CASSIRGQGTNTGELFF. CDR3 bases: TGTGCCAGTAGTATCAGGGGACAGGGCACGAACACCGGGGAGCTGTTTTTT.

This clone was counted between two and nine times. The gene calls are TRBV6-5 and TRBJ1-2, with D unclear. The length of the CDR3 is 15 residues. V was clipped by 4 bases and J by 0 bases, with 12 bases between them. Germline lookup yields CDR1 MNHEY and CDR2 SVGAGI. The CDR3 loop is CASSSRRYSNYGYTF. The CDR3 DNA is TGTGCCAGCAGTTCCCGACGGTATTCTAACTATGGCTACACCTTC.

This clone was counted once. The V gene is TRBV30, the J gene TRBJ2-7, with 7 bases aligning to TRBD2. This CDR3 comprises 14 residues. V was pared by 4 bases and J by 7 bases, with 13 bases of the junction left unmatched. Germline-derived CDR1 and CDR2 are GTSNPN and SVGIG (reference sequence). The CDR3 region is CAWTPSPGGREQYF. The CDR3 nucleotides read TGTGCCTGGACCCCCTCCCCGGGAGGTAGGGAGCAGTACTTC. Full variable domain (missing parts from reference TRBV30 and TRBJ2-7): SQTIHQWPATLVQPVGSPLSLECTVEGTSNPNLYWYRQAAGRGLQLLFYSVGIGQISSEVPQNLSASRPQDRQFILSSKKLLLSDSGFYLCAWTPSPGGREQYFGPGTRLTVT.

The chain carries TRBV30 and TRBJ2-4; a possible D gene is TRBD2 (6 bases). This CDR3 is built from 18 residues. CDR1 is GTSNPN, CDR2 SVGIG, per germline (reference sequence). With 0 bases removed from V and 0 bases from J, the gap between germline ends came to 18 bases. CDR3 protein: CAWSVDVAGRIAKNIQYF. DNA of the CDR3: TGTGCCTGGAGTGTAGACGTGGCGGGAAGGATAGCCAAAAACATTCAGTACTTC. The full variable domain, with the rest looked up from reference TRBV30 and TRBJ2-4, is SQTIHQWPATLVQPVGSPLSLECTVEGTSNPNLYWYRQAAGRGLQLLFYSVGIGQISSEVPQNLSASRPQDRQFILSSKKLLLSDSGFYLCAWSVDVAGRIAKNIQYFGAGTRLSVL.

This clone was recorded only once. The CDR3 bases are TGTGCCAGCAGCTTGCGCGACAGGCTCTATGGCTACACCTTC. Its translation is CASSLRDRLYGYTF. V and J are TRBV5-4 and TRBJ1-2, with D possibly being TRBD1 (6 bases). The CDR3 has 14 residues. From germline, CDR1 is SGHNT and CDR2 YYREEE (reference sequence). The germline V and J ends were trimmed by 1 base and 4 bases, with 11 bases remaining between them.

The chain combines TRBV28 with TRBJ1-2; D perhaps matches TRBD1 (6 bases). Germline V gene data show CDR1 as MDHEN and CDR2 as SYDVKM. The CDR3 runs to 13 residues. V dropped 5 bases and J dropped 2 bases, with 9 bases sitting between them. In nucleotides, the CDR3 is TGTGCCAGCAGTCGCGACAGGAACTATGGCTACACCTTC. This encodes CASSRDRNYGYTF.

V usage is TRBV14 and J usage is TRBJ1-6; D not certain. Trimming left V 3 bases short and J 7 bases short, with 10 bases between. The length of the CDR3 is 14 residues. The germline CDR1 and CDR2 sequences are SGHDN and FVKESK. The CDR3 nucleotides read TGTGCCAGCAGCCAGATGACTTCGAATTCACCCCTCCACTTT. Translated: CASSQMTSNSPLHF.

The rearrangement joins TRBV7-9 to TRBJ1-1, with TRBD1 as a possible D gene (6 bases). V was shortened by 3 bases and J by 1 base, with 18 bases between the two germline ends. CDR3 length equals 17 residues. Germline CDR1 reads SEHNR; CDR2 reads FQNEAQ (reference sequence). For the CDR3, the DNA is TGTGCCAGCAGCTTCGGCCCCGGCGGGGGGCGGAACACTGAAGCTTTCTTT. Protein: CASSFGPGGGRNTEAFF.

This rearrangement joins TRBV28 to TRBJ1-3; D gene uncertain. Between the trimmed V and J ends, which lost 4 bases and 0 bases, there was a span of 13 bases. The CDR3 has 16 residues. The germline gives CDR1 MDHEN, CDR2 SYDVKM. The CDR3 protein is CASSSGTVVSGNTIYF. CDR3 nucleotide sequence: TGTGCCAGCAGTTCGGGAACTGTTGTCTCTGGAAACACCATATATTTT.

This chain uses TRBV5-4 with TRBJ2-3; 9 bases are shared with TRBD2. The CDR3 loop spans 15 amino acids. The ends lost 4 bases at V and 2 bases at J; junction bases unmatched: 5. CDR1 is SGHNT and CDR2 is YYREEE in the germline V gene (reference sequence). This CDR3 is CASSGTSFPTDTQYF. CDR3 bases: TGTGCCAGCAGCGGGACTAGCTTCCCCACAGATACGCAGTATTTT.

V usage is TRBV10-1 and J usage is TRBJ2-1; D may be TRBD2 (5 bases). V was pared by 4 bases and J by 12 bases, with 13 bases between. The CDR3 is 12 residues long. Germline values: CDR1 WNHNN, CDR2 SYGVQD (reference sequence). The CDR3 is CASSASSFGQFF. The CDR3 DNA reads as TGCGCCAGCAGTGCCTCTAGCTTTGGGCAGTTCTTC.

The V gene is TRBV27, the J gene TRBJ2-3, with 9 bases that match TRBD1. The V and J ends lost 7 bases and 1 base, in that order; junction bases with no gene match: 6. This CDR3 region has 15 residues. Germline CDR1 is MNHEY and CDR2 is SMNVEV (reference sequence). The CDR3 coding sequence is TGTGCCAGCACTCGTCGGACAGGGGGCACAGATACGCAGTATTTT. Amino acids: CASTRRTGGTDTQYF.

The rearrangement links TRBV6-2 or TRBV6-3 to TRBJ2-5, with 8 bases aligning to TRBD2. The CDR3 is made up of 16 amino acids. In germline, CDR1 is MNHEY, CDR2 SVGEGT. V was clipped by 3 bases and J by 4 bases; unmatched bases: 10. The CDR3 region has the DNA TGTGCCAGCAGTTATGCGACTAGCGAGGGGGGAGAGACCCAGTACTTC. Its protein is CASSYATSEGGETQYF.

J is TRBJ1-2 and V is TRBV19; D unresolved. This CDR3 spans 14 amino acids. Germline V gene sequence: CDR1 LNHDA, CDR2 SQIVND (reference sequence). Trimming took 1 base from V and 6 from J, leaving 12 bases between them. The DNA for the CDR3 is TGTGCCAGTAGTATAGGGAGGGCCCCAAATGGCTACACCTTC. Its protein is CASSIGRAPNGYTF.

This chain joins TRBV18 and TRBJ1-1; no clear D gene. This CDR3 has 15 amino acids. V was trimmed by 1 base and J by 0 bases, leaving 9 bases between them. The germline V gene encodes CDR1 KGHSH and CDR2 LQKENI. The CDR3 coding sequence is TGTGCCAGCTCACCACGGGCAGACATGAACACTGAAGCTTTCTTT. Residues: CASSPRADMNTEAFF.

The chain has TRBV7-9 and TRBJ1-2; possibly TRBD1 for D (6 bases). Deletions cut 4 bases from V and 4 bases from J, with 13 bases between. This CDR3 has 14 residues. Germline V lookup: CDR1 SEHNR, CDR2 FQNEAQ (reference sequence). Written as DNA, the CDR3 is TGTGCCAGCAGCTCAGGGGTGCCAACCTATGGCTACACCTTC. It translates to CASSSGVPTYGYTF.

The chain combines TRBV10-2 with TRBJ2-7; the D gene is possibly TRBD1 (6 bases). The CDR3 covers 14 residues. Deletions cut 2 bases from V and 12 bases from J, with 20 bases between. The germline V gene has CDR1 WSHSY and CDR2 SAAADI. CDR3 protein: CASSEPIPGAVRYF. The CDR3 DNA follows: TGCGCCAGCAGTGAGCCGATTCCAGGGGCAGTGCGGTACTTC.

The chain links TRBV5-1 to TRBJ1-1; D possibly corresponds to TRBD1 (5 bases). V was pared by 4 bases and J by 7 bases, with 14 bases between. Per germline, CDR1 SGHRS and CDR2 YFSETQ. The CDR3 is 13 residues long. The CDR3 bases are TGCGCCAGCAGCAAAGGGGCGTTAATTGAAGCTTTCTTT. Amino acids: CASSKGALIEAFF.